The clone carrying this TCR beta chain appeared a single time. The CDR3 has 14 residues. The ends lost 1 base at V and 4 bases at J; junction bases unmatched: 2. Germline assignment: CDR1 SGHNT and CDR2 YYREEE (reference sequence). Blood was sampled at baseline, cycle 4 day 1, and cycle 7 day 1. The protocol was immunoSEQ multiplex PCR, while the TCRdb copy is restricted to in-frame clones and leaves out a portion. The sample contains tens of thousands of clones, roughly 80% of which appear only once. The data derive from a study of OX40 agonist ivuxolimab in advanced cancers. Sample: CD4+ or CD8+ T cells sorted from blood, taken in a trial of the OX40 agonist ivuxolimab. The J gene is TRBJ1-3, the V gene TRBV5-4; 7 positions match TRBD1. This TCR derives from an adult with an advanced solid tumor such as melanoma, head and neck, liver or kidney cancer. The CDR3: CASSLTGVGNTIYF. The CDR3 bases are TGTGCCAGCAGCTTGACAGGGGTCGGAAACACCATATATTTT.